This entry describes one TCR beta chain. Its antigen is not yet known. Base qualities were left out, and no much larger clone turns up one base away. Each collaborating institution followed its own protocols to collect whole blood in K2EDTA tubes. For TCRbeta analysis, collaborators shipped samples in one of three forms: frozen whole blood, isolated PBMCs, or DNA extracted from either of those sample types. TCRbeta CDR3 regions were amplified from genomic DNA using the immunoSEQ Assay, a bias-controlled multiplex PCR. As for the authors' bioinformatics: The number of nucleated cells in each sample was estimated from the amplification of reference gene primers within the assay. To quantify the absolute abundance of each unique TCRbeta CDR3 rearrangement, sequence reads were collapsed and filtered. For each sample, productive Simpson clonality was calculated as the square root of Simpson's diversity index across productive rearrangements. What TCRdb holds here is the immuneACCESS table cut down to in-frame rearrangements. Part of the clones is not present; checked against another copy, under half of the missing clones reflect an unresolved V gene, and the others are unexplained. V, J and clone size derive from that table, while D and trimming were established from the DNA sequence. In this sample the table shows tens of thousands of clones, 86% of which occur a single time. The top ten clones comprise 6.9% of the sample.

The CDR3 covers 16 residues, taking in both the cysteine and the phenylalanine. CDR3 DNA is the only sequence kept; it has 48 bases, read in frame from the first base. Looking up the germline V gene yields CDR1 SGDLS and CDR2 YYNGEE. Germline trimming amounts to 9 bases on V and 2 bases on J, with 15 as the count of junction bases outside the gene matches. This sample was taken from a study of blood T cell repertoires in COVID-19 (dated by TCRdb to the early 2020s). Some background on the complete study: Collaborator samples came from the United States, Italy and Spain and covered acute and convalescent phases of COVID-19. The material from the prospective study consisted of cDNA or gDNA derived from T cells, B-cell-depleted T cells, or PBMCs. The dataset comprised deeply sampled blood TCRbeta repertoires from subjects exposed to, actively infected with, or recovered from COVID-19. A freely available public database, intended as a resource for researchers studying the immune response to SARS-CoV-2, is where the repertoires were released. Samples came from the ongoing ImmuneRACE study (first 160 participants) plus 1,254 subjects from 6 global collaborators. The sample metadata nearly always contained a de-identified subject ID, COVID-19 status, age in years and sex. Where available, HLA class I and class II types were obtained from metadata supplied by the sample provider rather than from assay-based typing.

Summary of the overall study and its limitations: The amount of clinical and demographic metadata varied by source and participant and was provided uncurated.

This TCR was recovered from a man aged 45-60 years with active COVID-19. What was sequenced was peripheral blood. Recombination joined TRBV9 with TRBJ2-3; TRBD2 agrees with 7 junctional bases. The DNA sequence is TGTGCCACCTTAGGACTAGAGGGGAGGCACACAGATACGCAGTATTTT. Its translation is CATLGLEGRHTDTQYF.